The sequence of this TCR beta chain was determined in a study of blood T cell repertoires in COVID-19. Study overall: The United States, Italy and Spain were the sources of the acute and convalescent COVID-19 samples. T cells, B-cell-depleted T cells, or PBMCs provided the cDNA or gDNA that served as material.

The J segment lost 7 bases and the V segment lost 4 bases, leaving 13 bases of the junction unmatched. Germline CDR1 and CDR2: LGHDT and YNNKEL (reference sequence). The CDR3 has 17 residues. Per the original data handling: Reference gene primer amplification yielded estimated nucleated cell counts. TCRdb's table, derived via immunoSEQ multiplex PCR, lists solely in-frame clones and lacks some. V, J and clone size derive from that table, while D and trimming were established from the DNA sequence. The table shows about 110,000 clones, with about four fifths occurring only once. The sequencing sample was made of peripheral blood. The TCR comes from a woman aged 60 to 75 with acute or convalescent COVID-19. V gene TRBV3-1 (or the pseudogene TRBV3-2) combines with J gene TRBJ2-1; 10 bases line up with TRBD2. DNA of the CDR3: TGTGCCAGCAGCCCCCCCCCGTCGAGCGGGAGGGCGAATGAGCAGTTCTTC. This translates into CASSPPPSSGRANEQFF.